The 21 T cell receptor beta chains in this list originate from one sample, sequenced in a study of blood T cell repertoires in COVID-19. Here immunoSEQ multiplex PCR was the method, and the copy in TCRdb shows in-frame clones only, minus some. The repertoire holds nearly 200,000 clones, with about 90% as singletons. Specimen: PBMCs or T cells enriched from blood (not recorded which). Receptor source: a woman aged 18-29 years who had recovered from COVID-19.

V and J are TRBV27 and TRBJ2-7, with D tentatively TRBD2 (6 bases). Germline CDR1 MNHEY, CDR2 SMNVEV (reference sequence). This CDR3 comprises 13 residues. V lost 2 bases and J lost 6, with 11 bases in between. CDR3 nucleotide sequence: TGTGCCAGCAGTTTAGTCGGGGGTCGCGAGCAGTACTTC. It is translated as CASSLVGGREQYF.

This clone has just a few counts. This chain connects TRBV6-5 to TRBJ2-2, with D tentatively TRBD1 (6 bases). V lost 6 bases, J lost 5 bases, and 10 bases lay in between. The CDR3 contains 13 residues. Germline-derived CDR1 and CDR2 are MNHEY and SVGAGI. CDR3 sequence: CASSDTGTGELFF. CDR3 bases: TGTGCCAGCAGCGACACAGGGACCGGGGAGCTGTTTTTT.

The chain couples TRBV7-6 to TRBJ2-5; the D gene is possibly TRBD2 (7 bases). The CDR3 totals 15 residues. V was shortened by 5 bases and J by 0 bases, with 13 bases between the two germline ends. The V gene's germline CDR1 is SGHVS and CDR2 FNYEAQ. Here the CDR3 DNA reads TGTGCCAGCAGCCCACAGGGAGGGTACCAAGAGACCCAGTACTTC. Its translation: CASSPQGGYQETQYF.

The CDR3 DNA follows: TGTGCCAGCAGCTTAGCACACAGTAATTCACCCCTCCACTTT. Its protein product is CASSLAHSNSPLHF. The V call is TRBV7-2, the J call TRBJ1-6; D call uncertain. Per germline, CDR1 SGHTA and CDR2 FQGNSA. V lost 0 bases to trimming and J lost 6 bases, with 6 bases between them. This CDR3 spans 14 amino acids.

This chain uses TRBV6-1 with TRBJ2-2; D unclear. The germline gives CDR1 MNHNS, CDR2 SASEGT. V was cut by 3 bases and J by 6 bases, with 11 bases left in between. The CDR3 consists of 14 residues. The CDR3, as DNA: TGTGCCAGCAGTGAGGAGAGGAGAGCCGGGGAGCTGTTTTTT. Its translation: CASSEERRAGELFF.

CDR3 loop: CASSLAVLAGVFTDTQYF. CDR3 in DNA: TGCGCCAGCAGCTTGGCAGTTTTAGCGGGGGTGTTCACAGATACGCAGTATTTT. J is TRBJ2-3 and V is TRBV5-1, with 9 nucleotides matching TRBD2. CDR3 length: 18 residues. Trimming at V came to 0 bases and at J to 2 bases, leaving 10 bases not matched to a gene. Germline assignment: CDR1 SGHRS and CDR2 YFSETQ. Full variable domain (rest looked up from reference TRBV5-1 and TRBJ2-3): KAGVTQTPRYLIKTRGQQVTLSCSPISGHRSVSWYQQTPGQGLQFLFEYFSETQRNKGNFPGRFSGRQFSNSRSEMNVSTLELGDSALYLCASSLAVLAGVFTDTQYFGPGTRLTVL.

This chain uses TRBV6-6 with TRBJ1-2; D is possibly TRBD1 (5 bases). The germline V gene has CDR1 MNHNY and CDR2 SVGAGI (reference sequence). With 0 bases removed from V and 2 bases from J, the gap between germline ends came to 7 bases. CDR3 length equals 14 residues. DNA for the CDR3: TGTGCCAGCAGTTACTCGACAGCGAACTATGGCTACACCTTC. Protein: CASSYSTANYGYTF.

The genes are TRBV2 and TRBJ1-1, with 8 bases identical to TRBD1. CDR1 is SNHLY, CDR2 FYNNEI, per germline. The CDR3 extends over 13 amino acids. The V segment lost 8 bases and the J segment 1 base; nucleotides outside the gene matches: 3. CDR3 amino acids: CASGQGENTEAFF. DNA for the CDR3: TGTGCCAGCGGACAGGGTGAGAACACTGAAGCTTTCTTT.

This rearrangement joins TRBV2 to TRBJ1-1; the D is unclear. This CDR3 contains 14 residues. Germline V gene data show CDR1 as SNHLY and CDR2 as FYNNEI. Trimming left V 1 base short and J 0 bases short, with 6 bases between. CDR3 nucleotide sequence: TGTGCCAGCAGTGAAGGGCGGCTGAACACTGAAGCTTTCTTT. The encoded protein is CASSEGRLNTEAFF.

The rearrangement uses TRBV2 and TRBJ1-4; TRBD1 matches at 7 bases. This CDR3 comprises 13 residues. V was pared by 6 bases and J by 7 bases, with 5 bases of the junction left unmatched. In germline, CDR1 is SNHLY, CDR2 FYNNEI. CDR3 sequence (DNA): TGTGCCAGCAGCGAGGGGACAGCTGAAAAACTGTTTTTT. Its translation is CASSEGTAEKLFF.

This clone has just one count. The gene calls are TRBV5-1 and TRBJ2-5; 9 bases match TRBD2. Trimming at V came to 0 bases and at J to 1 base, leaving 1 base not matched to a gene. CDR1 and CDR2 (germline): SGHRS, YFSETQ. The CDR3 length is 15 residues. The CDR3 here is CASSLGLAVQETQYF. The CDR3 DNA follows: TGCGCCAGCAGCTTGGGACTAGCGGTCCAAGAGACCCAGTACTTC.

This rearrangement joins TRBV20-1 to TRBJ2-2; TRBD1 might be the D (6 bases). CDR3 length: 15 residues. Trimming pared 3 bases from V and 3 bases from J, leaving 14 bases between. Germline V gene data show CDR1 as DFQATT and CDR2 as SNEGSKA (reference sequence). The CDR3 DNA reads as TGCAGTGCTAGTTCAGGGGACGGAGACACCGGGGAGCTGTTTTTT. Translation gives CSASSGDGDTGELFF.

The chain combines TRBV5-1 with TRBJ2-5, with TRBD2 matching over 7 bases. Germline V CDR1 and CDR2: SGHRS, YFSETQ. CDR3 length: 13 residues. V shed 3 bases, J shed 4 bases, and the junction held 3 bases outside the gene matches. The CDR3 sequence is CASSSGEGETQYF. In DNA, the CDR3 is TGCGCCAGCAGCTCCGGGGAGGGAGAGACCCAGTACTTC.

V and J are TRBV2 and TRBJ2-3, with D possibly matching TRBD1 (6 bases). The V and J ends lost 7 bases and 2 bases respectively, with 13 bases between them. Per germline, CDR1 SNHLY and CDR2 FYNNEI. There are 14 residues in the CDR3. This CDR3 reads CASKQGVSTDTQYF. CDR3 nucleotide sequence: TGTGCCAGCAAACAGGGTGTTTCCACAGATACGCAGTATTTT.

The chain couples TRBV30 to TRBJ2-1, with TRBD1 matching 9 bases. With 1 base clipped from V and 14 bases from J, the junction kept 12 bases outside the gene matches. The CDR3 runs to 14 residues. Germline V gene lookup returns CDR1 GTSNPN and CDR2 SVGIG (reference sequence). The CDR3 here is CAWSAYRGRGLEFF. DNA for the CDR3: TGTGCCTGGAGTGCTTACAGGGGGCGGGGGCTAGAGTTCTTC.

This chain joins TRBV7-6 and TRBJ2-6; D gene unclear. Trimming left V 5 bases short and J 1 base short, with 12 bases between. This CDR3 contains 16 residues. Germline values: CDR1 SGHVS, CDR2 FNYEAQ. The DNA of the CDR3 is TGTGCCAGCAGCCCCTCTCCACTTTCTGGGGCCAACGTCCTGACTTTC. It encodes CASSPSPLSGANVLTF.

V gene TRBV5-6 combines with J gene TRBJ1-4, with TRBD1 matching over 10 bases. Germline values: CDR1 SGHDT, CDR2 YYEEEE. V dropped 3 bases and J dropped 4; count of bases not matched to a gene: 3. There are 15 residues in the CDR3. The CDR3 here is CASSSTGGFNEKLFF. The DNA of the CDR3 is TGTGCCAGCAGCTCGACAGGGGGCTTTAATGAAAAACTGTTTTTT.

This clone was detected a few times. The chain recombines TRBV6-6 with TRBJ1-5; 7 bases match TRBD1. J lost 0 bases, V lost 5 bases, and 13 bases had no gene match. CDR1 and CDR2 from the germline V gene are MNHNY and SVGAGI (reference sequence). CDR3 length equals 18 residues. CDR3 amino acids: CASSQSRDSSNSNQPQHF. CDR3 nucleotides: TGTGCCAGCAGTCAGTCCCGGGACAGTTCTAATAGCAATCAGCCCCAGCATTTT.

The CDR3 loop is CASARGSNEKLFF. DNA for the CDR3: TGTGCCAGTGCGCGGGGCTCTAATGAAAAACTGTTTTTT. The chain recombines TRBV19 with TRBJ1-4, with TRBD1 as a possible D gene (5 bases). Germline V lookup: CDR1 LNHDA, CDR2 SQIVND (reference sequence). This CDR3 is 13 amino acids long. V lost 8 bases and J lost 3, with 10 bases in between.

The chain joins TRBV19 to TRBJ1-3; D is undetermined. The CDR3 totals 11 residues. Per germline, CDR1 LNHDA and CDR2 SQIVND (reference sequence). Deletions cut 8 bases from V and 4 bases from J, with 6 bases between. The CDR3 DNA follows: TGTGCCAGTTCGACAGGAAACACCATATATTTT. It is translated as CASSTGNTIYF.

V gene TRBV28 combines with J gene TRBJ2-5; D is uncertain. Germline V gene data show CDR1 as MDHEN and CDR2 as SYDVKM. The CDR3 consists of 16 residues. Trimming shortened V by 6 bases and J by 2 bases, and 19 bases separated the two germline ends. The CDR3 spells CASSLPPQTNQETQYF. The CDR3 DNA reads TGTGCCAGCAGCCTCCCCCCCCAGACAAATCAAGAGACCCAGTACTTC.